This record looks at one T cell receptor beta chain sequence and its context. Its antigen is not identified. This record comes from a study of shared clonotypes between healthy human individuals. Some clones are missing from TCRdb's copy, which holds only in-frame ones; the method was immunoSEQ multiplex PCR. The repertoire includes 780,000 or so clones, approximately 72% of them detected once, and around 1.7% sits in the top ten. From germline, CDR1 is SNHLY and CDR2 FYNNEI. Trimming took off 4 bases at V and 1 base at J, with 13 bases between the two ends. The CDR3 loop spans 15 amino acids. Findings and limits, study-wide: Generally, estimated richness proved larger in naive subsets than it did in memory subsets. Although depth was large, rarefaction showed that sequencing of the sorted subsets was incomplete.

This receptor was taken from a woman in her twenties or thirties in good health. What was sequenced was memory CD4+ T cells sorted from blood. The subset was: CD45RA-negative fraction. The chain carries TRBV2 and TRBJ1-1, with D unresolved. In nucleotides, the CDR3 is TGTGCCAGCAGTGGGGATTGGGGATCGAACACTGAAGCTTTCTTT. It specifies CASSGDWGSNTEAFF.